The 10 T cell receptor beta chains listed next were all sequenced from one sample in a study of Ad26.COV2.S vaccination and SARS-CoV-2 variants. Profiling relied on immunoSEQ multiplex PCR, and the TCRdb table lists in-frame clones only, not all of them. The sample has hundreds of thousands of clones; roughly 90% are singletons. Regarding treatment: roughly 19 received Ad26.COV2.S at low or high dose, single or two shots; roughly five received placebo; per-sample allocation not given. Sampling was done on day 63 after the first vaccine or placebo injection. The starting material was peripheral blood, obtained in a trial of Ad26.COV2.S vaccine versus placebo. The receptors come from a person aged 18-60 years who received the Ad26.COV2.S COVID-19 vaccine or a placebo.

A word on this clone: This specimen includes other DNA sequences encoding the same CDR3. The chain recombines TRBV7-2 with TRBJ1-5; a possible D gene is TRBD1 (6 bases). The V gene lost 4 bases and the J gene lost 2 bases, with 6 bases spanning the gap. CDR3 length: 13 amino acids. Germline V CDR1 and CDR2: SGHTA, FQGNSA. CDR3 DNA sequence: TGTGCCAGCAGCTACAGGGGCAATCAGCCCCAGCATTTT. Translation: CASSYRGNQPQHF.

This rearrangement joins TRBV6-6 to TRBJ2-2; D is unresolved. The CDR3 runs to 15 residues. Germline values: CDR1 MNHNY, CDR2 SVGAGI (reference sequence). Between the trimmed V and J ends, which lost 2 bases and 5 bases, there was a span of 12 bases. CDR3 sequence (DNA): TGTGCCAGCAGTTACGAGACTCCGGCGACCGGGGAGCTGTTTTTT. It encodes CASSYETPATGELFF.

This clone was seen only once. This sequence joins TRBV25-1 and TRBJ2-7; D is undetermined. This CDR3 has 15 amino acids. V was shortened by 5 bases and J by 0 bases, with 14 bases between the two germline ends. Germline values: CDR1 MGHDK, CDR2 SYGVNS. The CDR3 region is CASSSRPSSSYEQYF. The CDR3 region has the DNA TGTGCCAGCAGTAGTCGACCGTCGAGCTCCTACGAGCAGTACTTC.

Of note for this clone: Additional DNA sequences in this sample encode the identical CDR3. The chain combines TRBV18 with TRBJ1-1; D gene unclear. With 3 bases removed from V and 0 bases from J, the gap between germline ends came to 8 bases. Germline values: CDR1 KGHSH, CDR2 LQKENI. The CDR3 loop spans 14 amino acids. CDR3 protein: CASSPSGMNTEAFF. DNA for the CDR3: TGTGCCAGCTCACCTTCCGGGATGAACACTGAAGCTTTCTTT.

The J gene is TRBJ1-2, the V gene TRBV7-2, with D unclear. V lost 4 bases, J lost 6 bases, and 9 bases lay in between. The CDR3 extends over 12 amino acids. From germline, CDR1 is SGHTA and CDR2 FQGNSA. The CDR3 protein is CASSYSVHGYTF. Here the CDR3 DNA reads TGTGCCAGCAGCTATTCGGTGCATGGCTACACCTTC.

This clone occurred a few times. The J gene is TRBJ2-3, the V gene TRBV5-5; no clear D. CDR1 SGHKS and CDR2 YYEKEE come from the germline V gene (reference sequence). Deletions cut 0 bases from V and 0 bases from J, with 11 bases between. This CDR3 contains 16 residues. The CDR3 DNA reads as TGTGCCAGCAGCTTGGTCGTGGGATCTAGCACAGATACGCAGTATTTT. Translating gives CASSLVVGSSTDTQYF.

The rearrangement uses TRBV20-1 and TRBJ1-2; 8 positions match TRBD1. The CDR3 covers 15 residues. Germline values: CDR1 DFQATT, CDR2 SNEGSKA (reference sequence). V gave up 3 bases and J gave up 4 bases; unmatched junction bases: 10. The CDR3 here is CSASHGQGGPYGYTF. CDR3 nucleotide sequence: TGCAGTGCTAGTCACGGACAGGGAGGACCCTATGGCTACACCTTC.

This chain connects TRBV6-5 to TRBJ2-3; possibly TRBD1 for D (5 bases). CDR1 and CDR2 from the germline V gene are MNHEY and SVGAGI. The CDR3 extends over 14 amino acids. V lost 0 bases and J 5 bases, leaving 9 bases between the germline ends. The CDR3 DNA follows: TGTGCCAGCAGTTACTCGGGGCGGTTAGATACGCAGTATTTT. Its translation is CASSYSGRLDTQYF.

The gene calls are TRBV29-1 and TRBJ1-1; D call uncertain. This CDR3 contains 13 residues. Per the germline V gene, CDR1 is SQVTM and CDR2 is ANQGSEA. Trimming pared 3 bases from V and 0 bases from J, leaving 8 bases between. CDR3 DNA: TGCAGCGTTGAGGAGGGCGTGAACACTGAAGCTTTCTTT. It specifies CSVEEGVNTEAFF.

In DNA form, the CDR3 reads TGTGCCAGCAGTTACGGGGTGGGCGGAGTAGAGACCCAGTACTTC. As protein: CASSYGVGGVETQYF. The chain couples TRBV6-5 to TRBJ2-5; D gene uncertain. Germline CDR1 and CDR2: MNHEY and SVGAGI. CDR3 length: 15 residues. The V end lost 2 bases, the J end lost 4 bases, and 14 bases lay between the germline ends.